This TCR beta chain was identified during a study of T cell responses to AZD1222 COVID-19 vaccine. Study-wide results and caveats: A mostly white British donor set with more females was recruited, and clonal diversity was possibly underestimated.

Clones were sequenced by immunoSEQ multiplex PCR, and TCRdb holds only the in-frame ones, with some missing. This sample has around 120,000 clones; around nine tenths occur once, and the top ten carry around 4.5%. This clone has a single count. Its specificity is unknown. This CDR3 comprises 16 residues. From germline, CDR1 is LGHDT and CDR2 YNNKEL (reference sequence). The trim removed 0 bases at V and 6 bases at J, leaving 8 bases unmatched. V gene TRBV3-1 (or the pseudogene TRBV3-2) combines with J gene TRBJ2-5, with 9 bases matching TRBD2. This receptor was obtained from an adult in good health. The source material was peripheral blood, sampled on day 0 of AZD1222 vaccination. The CDR3 protein is CASSQDPNSGRKTQYF. The CDR3 DNA reads as TGTGCCAGCAGCCAAGACCCTAATAGCGGGAGAAAGACCCAGTACTTC.